This T cell receptor (beta chain) originates from a study of cytomegalovirus exposure and HLA in healthy donors. Findings and caveats of the study: Overall, around 160 TCR beta chains were annotated as cytomegalovirus-associated.

The CDR3 contains 13 residues. Germline V gives CDR1 WSHSY, CDR2 SAAADI. Between the trimmed V and J ends, which lost 8 bases and 3 bases, there was a span of 10 bases. As regards this clone: Its antigen remains unknown.

PCR amplification relied on 60 Vbeta primers (plus 13 Jbeta primers). Data came from immunoSEQ multiplex PCR; TCRdb stores just in-frame clones and leaves some out. This sample has approximately 120,000 clones, with roughly 79% found just once. The clonotype originates from a woman aged 25 to 45 in good health and CMV-seronegative. The sample consisted of PBMCs. The rearrangement uses TRBV10-2 and TRBJ2-2; possible D gene TRBD2, 5 bases. The CDR3 reads CASLRADTGELFF. CDR3 nucleotides: TGCGCCAGCTTGAGGGCAGACACCGGGGAGCTGTTTTTT.